A selection of T cell receptor beta chains follows, all from one sample in a study of OX40 agonist ivuxolimab in advanced cancers. TCRdb's copy holds only in-frame clones and misses some; the assay was immunoSEQ multiplex PCR. The top ten hold around 2.7% of the sample, which has 90,000 or so clones, around 90% seen once. Material: CD4+ or CD8+ T cells sorted from blood, obtained in a trial of the OX40 agonist ivuxolimab. The receptors were sampled from an adult with an advanced solid tumor such as melanoma, head and neck, liver or kidney cancer. CDR3s include the opening cysteine and the closing phenylalanine or tryptophan. D genes are given only for firm matches.

CDR3 DNA: TGTGCCAGCAGGAGGGGGGACGGGAACTATGGCTACACCTTC
CDR3 protein: CASRRGDGNYGYTF
CDR3 length: 14
D gene: -
J gene: TRBJ1-2
V gene: TRBV6-5

CDR3 DNA: TGTGCCAGCAGTTTAATTGGGGCAGAGACATTGGGAACTGAAGCTTTCTTT
CDR3 protein: CASSLIGAETLGTEAFF
CDR3 length: 17
D gene: -
J gene: TRBJ1-1
V gene: TRBV28

CDR3 DNA: TGTGCCACGCGGATTTCTAAGCAGTACTTC
CDR3 protein: CATRISKQYF
CDR3 length: 10
D gene: -
J gene: TRBJ2-7
V gene: TRBV2

CDR3 DNA: TGTGCCAGCAGCGTCGCGGGGTTGCGGGCCGGGGAGCTGTTTTTT
CDR3 protein: CASSVAGLRAGELFF
CDR3 length: 15
D gene: -
J gene: TRBJ2-2
V gene: TRBV9

CDR3 DNA: TGCGCCAGCAGCTTTGGGGGACTAGCGGGAGGGAGGGGCAGCTACGAGCAGTACTTC
CDR3 protein: CASSFGGLAGGRGSYEQYF
CDR3 length: 19
D gene: TRBD2
J gene: TRBJ2-7
V gene: TRBV5-1

CDR3 DNA: TGTGCCAGCAGCACCCTACTAGCGGGGCTCGGGGAGACCCAGTACTTC
CDR3 protein: CASSTLLAGLGETQYF
CDR3 length: 16
D gene: TRBD2
J gene: TRBJ2-5
V gene: TRBV11-3

CDR3 DNA: TGTGCCAGCACCCAACGAGGGGGGTCTTCTGAAGCTTTCTTT
CDR3 protein: CASTQRGGSSEAFF
CDR3 length: 14
D gene: -
J gene: TRBJ1-1
V gene: TRBV5-4

CDR3 DNA: TGTGCCAGCCTACCAACGGGGGAAAGCACAGATACGCAGTATTTT
CDR3 protein: CASLPTGESTDTQYF
CDR3 length: 15
D gene: -
J gene: TRBJ2-3
V gene: TRBV19

CDR3 DNA: TGTGCCAGCTCACCACCGGGGGCGGGCGAGCAGTACTTC
CDR3 protein: CASSPPGAGEQYF
CDR3 length: 13
D gene: -
J gene: TRBJ2-7
V gene: TRBV18

CDR3 DNA: TGCGCCAGCAGCCAAGATATAGCGGGACGGAGCTACGAGCAGTACTTC
CDR3 protein: CASSQDIAGRSYEQYF
CDR3 length: 16
D gene: TRBD2
J gene: TRBJ2-7
V gene: TRBV4-1

CDR3 DNA: TGTGCCAGCAGCCTATTGTACGGTGGGCAGTTCTTC
CDR3 protein: CASSLLYGGQFF
CDR3 length: 12
D gene: -
J gene: TRBJ2-1
V gene: TRBV7-2

CDR3 DNA: TGTGCCAGCTCCCTAGCGGGAACCGGGGCCAACGTCCTGACTTTC
CDR3 protein: CASSLAGTGANVLTF
CDR3 length: 15
D gene: TRBD2
J gene: TRBJ2-6
V gene: TRBV6-5

CDR3 DNA: TGTGCCAGCAGCCTGCCAGGAGGGTTCGAGCAGTACTTC
CDR3 protein: CASSLPGGFEQYF
CDR3 length: 13
D gene: -
J gene: TRBJ2-7
V gene: TRBV28